A selection of T cell receptor beta chains follows, all from one sample in a study of T-cell reconstitution after alpha-beta-depleted transplantation in children. TCRdb used MiXCR to reprocess the PCR reads, holding one entry per CDR3 protein. The data show hundreds of thousands of distinct CDR3 sequences, around 13% seen once. Source: PBMCs, taken before TCRalphabeta/CD19-depleted stem cell transplant. These receptors all stem from a girl under 10 years old with congenital amegakaryocytic thrombocytopenia, due to receive a stem cell transplant. Each CDR3 is given with its conserved first and last residue. The order of the fields is J gene, D gene, clone size, V gene, CDR3 protein, CDR3 DNA. A D gene is named only where the DNA matches it firmly. The size entry is marked missing in some rows and otherwise reads once, few, many or a size class.

TRBJ2-5 TRBD2 many TRBV5-5 CASSLGTVSGRLEETQYF TGTGCCAGCAGCTTGGGGACCGTTAGCGGGAGGTTGGAAGAGACCCAGTACTTC
TRBJ2-1 . many TRBV12-3/TRBV12-4 CASSWEGPNEQFF TGTGCCAGCAGTTGGGAAGGCCCCAATGAGCAGTTCTTC
TRBJ2-1 . . TRBV27 CASTPASPVNEQFF TGTGCCAGCACGCCGGCCTCCCCGGTGAATGAGCAGTTCTTC
TRBJ1-5 TRBD1 . TRBV12-3/TRBV12-4 CASSLAGTGNSNQPQHF TGTGCCAGCAGCCTCGCCGGGACAGGTAATAGCAATCAGCCCCAGCATTTT
TRBJ1-3 . . TRBV2 CASQKAGNTIYF TGTGCCAGCCAAAAGGCTGGAAACACCATATATTTT
TRBJ2-4 . many TRBV28 CASSFPRIGAGPSLAKNIQYF TGTGCCAGCAGTTTCCCTCGCATTGGGGCAGGCCCCTCGTTAGCCAAAAACATTCAGTACTTC
TRBJ2-1 . . TRBV5-1 CASSLDMPWGYSYNEQFF TGCGCCAGCAGCTTGGATATGCCATGGGGGTACTCCTACAATGAGCAGTTCTTC
TRBJ2-1 . many TRBV5-1 CASSFILDYNEQFF TGCGCCAGCAGCTTTATACTCGATTACAATGAGCAGTTCTTC
TRBJ1-1 . many TRBV5-1 CASSLAVGTEAFF TGCGCCAGCAGCCTAGCGGTGGGGACTGAAGCTTTCTTT
TRBJ2-7 TRBD2 many TRBV4-1 CASSHGLTSGRQNYEQYF TGCGCCAGCAGCCATGGTCTGACTAGCGGGAGGCAAAACTACGAGCAGTACTTC
TRBJ2-7 . . TRBV28 CASSLAGSSIYEQYF TGTGCCAGCAGTTTGGCCGGGTCTTCAATCTACGAGCAGTACTTC
TRBJ2-1 TRBD2 few TRBV7-2 CASIRTSGAYNEQFF TGTGCCAGCATCCGTACTAGCGGGGCCTACAATGAGCAGTTCTTC
TRBJ2-1 . few TRBV6-2/TRBV6-3 CASSPVGGGVRSYNEQFF TGTGCCAGCAGCCCGGTGGGGGGCGGGGTTCGCTCCTACAATGAGCAGTTCTTC
TRBJ2-7 TRBD2 many TRBV10-3 CAISASGSSYEQYF TGTGCCATCTCGGCTAGCGGAAGCTCCTACGAGCAGTACTTC
TRBJ1-1 . . TRBV30 CASPGNTEAFF TGTGCCTCCCCGGGGAACACTGAAGCTTTCTTT
TRBJ2-1 . many TRBV20-1 CSAVPRRDLYNEQFF TGCAGTGCTGTCCCTAGGCGGGATCTTTACAATGAGCAGTTCTTC
TRBJ2-1 . few TRBV16 CASSMDYGGNEQFF TGTGCCAGCTCGATGGACTATGGGGGCAATGAGCAGTTCTTC
TRBJ2-1 . . TRBV15 CATSRESNSYNEQFF TGTGCCACCAGCAGAGAGAGCAACTCCTACAATGAGCAGTTCTTC
TRBJ1-1 TRBD1 . TRBV7-2 CASSLLTGGTEAFF TGTGCCAGCAGCTTATTGACAGGGGGCACTGAAGCTTTCTTT
TRBJ2-2 TRBD2 many TRBV5-1 CASSSSIAGAGELFF TGCGCCAGCAGCTCATCTATAGCGGGAGCCGGGGAGCTGTTTTTT
TRBJ2-5 . many TRBV20-1 CSARDSETAETQYF TGCAGTGCTAGAGATTCCGAGACCGCGGAGACCCAGTACTTC
TRBJ2-7 TRBD2 . TRBV20-1 CSARIAGLSYEQYF TGCAGTGCTAGAATAGCGGGGCTCTCCTACGAGCAGTACTTC
TRBJ2-7 TRBD1 . TRBV12-3/TRBV12-4 CASSPSGTGSYEQYF TGTGCCAGCAGTCCCTCCGGGACAGGATCCTACGAGCAGTACTTC
TRBJ2-3 . many TRBV20-1 CSARVPTDTQYF TGCAGTGCTAGAGTGCCAACAGATACGCAGTATTTT
TRBJ2-3 . many TRBV9 CASSVGRSTDTQYF TGTGCCAGCAGCGTAGGGCGGAGCACAGATACGCAGTATTTT
TRBJ2-1 TRBD2 few TRBV5-1 CASSLYREGQGEQFF TGCGCCAGCAGCTTGTACCGGGAGGGCCAGGGTGAGCAGTTCTTC
TRBJ1-1 TRBD1 few TRBV2 CASRGDRSADTEAFF TGTGCCAGCAGGGGGGACAGATCCGCGGACACTGAAGCTTTCTTT
TRBJ2-1 . many TRBV7-9 CASSPSPPHYNEQFF TGTGCCAGCAGCCCTAGCCCCCCCCACTACAATGAGCAGTTCTTC
TRBJ2-3 TRBD2 many TRBV12-3/TRBV12-4 CASRIAGSTDTQYF TGTGCCAGCAGGATAGCGGGGAGCACAGATACGCAGTATTTT